This entry lists 11 T cell receptor beta chains sequenced from one sample in a study of Graves' ophthalmopathy and Graves' hyperthyroidism. The authors amplified TCR beta CDR3 regions, and they did so from RNA transcripts for repertoire sequencing. The authors performed first-round RT-PCR with HTBI primers and then a second-round multiplex PCR. TCRdb analysed the multiplex PCR reads with MiXCR anew, one entry per CDR3 protein. The profile covers roughly 480,000 distinct CDR3 sequences, with over 13% appearing a single time and 9.5% to 10% taken by the ten largest. Sequencing used blood. The receptors derive from a woman in her 30s with Graves' ophthalmopathy.

This clonotype was seen ten or more times. V gene TRBV30 combines with J gene TRBJ1-1; no definite D call. The CDR3 has 13 residues. Per the germline V gene, CDR1 is GTSNPN and CDR2 is SVGIG (reference sequence). With 6 bases removed from V and 2 bases from J, the gap between germline ends came to 13 bases. The CDR3 sequence: CACLNSVNTEAFF. CDR3 bases: TGTGCCTGCCTAAATTCAGTAAACACTGAAGCTTTCTTT.

This clonotype showed up many times. The V gene is TRBV11-3, the J gene TRBJ1-1; 8 positions match TRBD1. CDR3 length equals 12 residues. Germline CDR1 reads SGHNT; CDR2 reads YENEEA. The V gene end was trimmed by 5 bases and the J gene end by 11 bases; junction bases not matched to a gene: 7. Here the CDR3 reads CASSPGQGRAFF. In DNA form, the CDR3 reads TGTGCCAGCAGCCCCGGACAGGGCCGGGCTTTCTTT.

This clonotype was seen many times. The V and J genes are TRBV2 and TRBJ1-2; the D is unclear. Trimming took off 3 bases at V and 4 bases at J, with 15 bases between the two ends. The CDR3 totals 15 residues. Germline CDR1 and CDR2: SNHLY and FYNNEI. Here the CDR3 reads CASSDRLGGFYGYTF. The CDR3 DNA is TGTGCCAGCAGTGATAGACTTGGAGGGTTCTATGGCTACACCTTC.

There are many counts of this clonotype. This sequence joins TRBV12-3 or TRBV12-4 and TRBJ1-1; D uncertain. The germline V and J ends were trimmed by 0 bases and 7 bases, with 9 bases remaining between them. The CDR3 runs to 13 residues. In DNA, the CDR3 is TGTGCCAGCAGTTTAGCGCGAGGGCATGAAGCTTTCTTT. It specifies CASSLARGHEAFF.

This clonotype was seen repeatedly, ten times or more. V usage is TRBV2 and J usage is TRBJ2-5, with D unclear. CDR3 size: 12 residues. The ends were cut back, 8 bases at V and 5 bases at J, with 12 bases in the middle. Germline V lookup: CDR1 SNHLY, CDR2 FYNNEI. CDR3 nucleotides: TGTGCCAGCGGATATAGCCGGGAGACCCAGTACTTC. Translation: CASGYSRETQYF.

Regarding this clonotype: The germline gene is not matched at one end of the junction; a read error may be the cause. This chain connects TRBV28 to TRBJ1-3; no clear D. Germline V gene data show CDR1 as MDHEN and CDR2 as SYDVKM. There are 14 residues in the CDR3. The CDR3, as DNA: TGTGCCAGCAGTGTTACGGTAGGTGGAAACACTATATATTTT. Its translation is CASSVTVGGNTIYF.

This clonotype appeared many times. The chain combines TRBV28 with TRBJ2-7; 7 nucleotides match TRBD1. Germline values: CDR1 MDHEN, CDR2 SYDVKM. V lost 4 bases to trimming and J lost 1 base; unmatched junction nucleotides: 10. CDR3 length: 16 amino acids. CDR3 sequence reads: CASSSPVRQGSYEQYF. CDR3 nucleotides: TGTGCCAGCAGTTCCCCAGTAAGACAGGGTTCCTACGAGCAGTACTTC.

This clonotype showed up many times. The rearrangement links TRBV6-5 to TRBJ1-1; D may be TRBD1 (6 bases). This CDR3 has 12 amino acids. Trimming left V 5 bases short and J 4 bases short, with 8 bases between. Germline assignment: CDR1 MNHEY and CDR2 SVGAGI. This CDR3 is CASSRTATEAFF. In DNA, the CDR3 is TGTGCCAGCAGTCGGACAGCCACTGAAGCTTTCTTT.

This chain connects TRBV3-1 to TRBJ2-5; the D call may be TRBD1 or TRBD2 (5 bases each). Germline V gene sequence: CDR1 LGHDT, CDR2 YNNKEL (reference sequence). CDR3 length equals 14 residues. The germline V and J ends were trimmed by 4 bases and 5 bases, with 14 bases remaining between them. The CDR3 sequence: CASSLDRDGETQYF. In DNA, the CDR3 is TGTGCCAGCAGCCTCGATAGGGACGGGGAGACCCAGTACTTC.

This clonotype was counted at least ten times. The V and J genes are TRBV27 and TRBJ1-2, with D perhaps matching TRBD1 (5 bases). CDR1 MNHEY and CDR2 SMNVEV come from the germline V gene (reference sequence). The V end lost 2 bases, the J end lost 8 bases, and 12 bases lay between the germline ends. The CDR3 is 13 amino acids. The CDR3 nucleotides are TGTGCCAGCAGTTTAATGTCAGGGACCGGCTACACCTTC. Protein: CASSLMSGTGYTF.

This clonotype was counted many times. This chain links TRBV11-3 with TRBJ1-2, with 7 bases lining up with TRBD1. CDR1 and CDR2 from the germline V gene are SGHNT and YENEEA. Germline trimming cut 1 base from V and 8 bases from J; bases unmatched to any gene: 4. The length of the CDR3 is 13 residues. Here the CDR3 reads CASSLAGTDGYTF. DNA of the CDR3: TGTGCCAGCAGCTTAGCAGGGACAGACGGCTACACCTTC.